This entry is about one TCR beta chain. The data belong to a study of blood T cell repertoires in COVID-19. Original methodology: Amplification from reference gene primers served as the basis for estimated nucleated cell counts. Sequencing was performed with immunoSEQ multiplex PCR; in TCRdb, only in-frame clones are kept and a portion is missing. That table gives V, J and clone size, and the DNA gave D and trimming. The sample lists around 78,000 clones; more than 75% were seen once. This TCR was sampled from a man aged 65 to 79 with active or convalescent COVID-19. Sample: peripheral blood.

The CDR3 sequence is CASSLLAPLSYEQYF. CDR3 nucleotides: TGTGCCAGCAGCTTACTAGCTCCTCTCTCCTACGAGCAGTACTTC. The J gene is TRBJ2-7, the V gene TRBV7-3; D might be TRBD2 (5 bases). The CDR3 runs to 15 residues. Trimming pared 2 bases from V and 0 bases from J, leaving 11 bases between. The V gene's germline CDR1 is SGHTA and CDR2 FQGTGA.